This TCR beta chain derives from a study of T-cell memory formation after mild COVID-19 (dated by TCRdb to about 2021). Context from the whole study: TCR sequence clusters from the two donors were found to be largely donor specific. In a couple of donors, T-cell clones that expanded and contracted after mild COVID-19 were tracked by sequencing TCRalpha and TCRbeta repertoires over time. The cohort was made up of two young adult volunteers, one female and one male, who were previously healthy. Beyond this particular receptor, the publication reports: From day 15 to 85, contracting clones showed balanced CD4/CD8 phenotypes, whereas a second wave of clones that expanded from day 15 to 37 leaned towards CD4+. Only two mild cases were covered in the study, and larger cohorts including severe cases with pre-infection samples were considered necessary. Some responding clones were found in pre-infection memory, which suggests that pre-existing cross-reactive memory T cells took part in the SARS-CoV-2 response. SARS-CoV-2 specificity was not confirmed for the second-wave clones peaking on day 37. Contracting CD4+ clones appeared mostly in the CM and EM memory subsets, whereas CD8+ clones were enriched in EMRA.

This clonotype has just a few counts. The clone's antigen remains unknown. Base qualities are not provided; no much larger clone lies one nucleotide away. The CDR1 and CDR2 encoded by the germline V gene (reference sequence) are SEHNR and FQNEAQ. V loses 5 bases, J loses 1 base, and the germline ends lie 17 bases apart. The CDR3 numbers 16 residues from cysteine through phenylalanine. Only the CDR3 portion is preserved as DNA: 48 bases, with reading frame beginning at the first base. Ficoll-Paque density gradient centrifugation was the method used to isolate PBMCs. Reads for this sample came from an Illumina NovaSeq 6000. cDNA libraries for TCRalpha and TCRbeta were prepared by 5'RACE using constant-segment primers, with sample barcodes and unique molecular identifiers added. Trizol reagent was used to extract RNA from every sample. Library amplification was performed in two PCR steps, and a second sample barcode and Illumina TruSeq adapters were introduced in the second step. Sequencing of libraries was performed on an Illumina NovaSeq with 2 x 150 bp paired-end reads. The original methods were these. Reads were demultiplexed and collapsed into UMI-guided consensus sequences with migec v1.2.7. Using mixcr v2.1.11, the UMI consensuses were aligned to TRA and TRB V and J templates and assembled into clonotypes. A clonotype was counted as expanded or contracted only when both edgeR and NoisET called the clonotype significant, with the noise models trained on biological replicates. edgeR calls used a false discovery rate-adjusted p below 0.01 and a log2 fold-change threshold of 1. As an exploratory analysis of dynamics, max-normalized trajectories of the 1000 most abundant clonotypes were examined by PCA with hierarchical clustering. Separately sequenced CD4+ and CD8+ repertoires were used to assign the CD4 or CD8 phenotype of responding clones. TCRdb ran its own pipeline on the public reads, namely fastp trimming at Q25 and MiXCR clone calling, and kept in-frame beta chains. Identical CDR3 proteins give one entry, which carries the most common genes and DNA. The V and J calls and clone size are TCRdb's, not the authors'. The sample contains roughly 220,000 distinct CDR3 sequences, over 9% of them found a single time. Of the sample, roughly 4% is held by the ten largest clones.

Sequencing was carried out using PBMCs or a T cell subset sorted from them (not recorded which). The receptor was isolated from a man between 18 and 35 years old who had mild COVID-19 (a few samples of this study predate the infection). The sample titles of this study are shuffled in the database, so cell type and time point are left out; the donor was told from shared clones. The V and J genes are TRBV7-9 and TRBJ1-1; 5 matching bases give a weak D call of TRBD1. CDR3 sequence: CASSLSIPGENTEAFF. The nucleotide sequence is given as TGTGCCAGCAGCCTTAGTATCCCGGGGGAGAACACTGAAGCTTTCTTT.